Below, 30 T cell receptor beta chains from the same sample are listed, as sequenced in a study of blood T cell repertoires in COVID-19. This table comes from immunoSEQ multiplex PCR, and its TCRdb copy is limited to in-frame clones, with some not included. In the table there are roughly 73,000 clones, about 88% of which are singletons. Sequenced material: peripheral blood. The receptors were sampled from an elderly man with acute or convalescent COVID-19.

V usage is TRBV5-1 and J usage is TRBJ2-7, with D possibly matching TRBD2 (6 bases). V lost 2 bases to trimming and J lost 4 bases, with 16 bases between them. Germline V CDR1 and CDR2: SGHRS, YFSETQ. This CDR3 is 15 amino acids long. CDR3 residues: CASSFDAGTPYEQYF. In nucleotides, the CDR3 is TGCGCCAGCAGCTTCGATGCCGGGACTCCTTACGAGCAGTACTTC. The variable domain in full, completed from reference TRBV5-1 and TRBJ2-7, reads KAGVTQTPRYLIKTRGQQVTLSCSPISGHRSVSWYQQTPGQGLQFLFEYFSETQRNKGNFPGRFSGRQFSNSRSEMNVSTLELGDSALYLCASSFDAGTPYEQYFGPGTRLTVT.

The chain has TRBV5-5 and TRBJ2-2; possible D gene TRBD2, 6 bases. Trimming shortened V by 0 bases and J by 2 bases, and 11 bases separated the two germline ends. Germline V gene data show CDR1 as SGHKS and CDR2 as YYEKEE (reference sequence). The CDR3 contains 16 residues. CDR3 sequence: CASSLVGEVNTGELFF. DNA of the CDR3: TGTGCCAGCAGCTTGGTGGGGGAGGTAAACACCGGGGAGCTGTTTTTT.

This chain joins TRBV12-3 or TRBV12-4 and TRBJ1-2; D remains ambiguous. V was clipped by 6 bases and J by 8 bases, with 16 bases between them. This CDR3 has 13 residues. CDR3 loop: CASSKRLPEGYTF. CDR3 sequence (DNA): TGTGCCAGCAGCAAACGACTCCCGGAGGGCTACACCTTC.

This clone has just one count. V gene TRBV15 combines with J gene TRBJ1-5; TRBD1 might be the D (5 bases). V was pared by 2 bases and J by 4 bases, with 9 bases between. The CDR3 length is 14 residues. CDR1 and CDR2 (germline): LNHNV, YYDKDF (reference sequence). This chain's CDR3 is CATSRQGSNQPQHF. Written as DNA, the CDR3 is TGTGCCACCAGCAGACAGGGATCGAATCAGCCCCAGCATTTT.

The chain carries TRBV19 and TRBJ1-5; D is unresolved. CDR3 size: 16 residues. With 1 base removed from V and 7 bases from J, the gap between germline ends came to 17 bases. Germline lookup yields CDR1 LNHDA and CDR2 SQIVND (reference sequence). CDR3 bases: TGTGCCAGTAGTATAGTATCCCCCAGAGGGAGACAGCCCCAGCATTTT. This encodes CASSIVSPRGRQPQHF.

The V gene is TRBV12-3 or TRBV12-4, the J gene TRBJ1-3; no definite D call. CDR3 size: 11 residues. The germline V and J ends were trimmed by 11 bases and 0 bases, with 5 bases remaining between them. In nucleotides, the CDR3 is TGTGCCGCCGGCTCTGGAAACACCATATATTTT. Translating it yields CAAGSGNTIYF.

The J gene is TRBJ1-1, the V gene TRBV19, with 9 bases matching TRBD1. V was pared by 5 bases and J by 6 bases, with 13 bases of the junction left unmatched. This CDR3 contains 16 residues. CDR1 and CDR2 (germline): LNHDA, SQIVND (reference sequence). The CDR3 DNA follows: TGTGCCAGTAGTTTGCAATCCGGGACAGGGTTATCTGAAGCTTTCTTT. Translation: CASSLQSGTGLSEAFF.

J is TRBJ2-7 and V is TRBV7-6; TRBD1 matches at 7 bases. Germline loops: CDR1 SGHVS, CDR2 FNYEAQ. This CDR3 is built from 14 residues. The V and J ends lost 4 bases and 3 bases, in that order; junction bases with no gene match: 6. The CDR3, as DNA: TGTGCCAGCAGCTCTCGACAGGGAGACTACGAGCAGTACTTC. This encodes CASSSRQGDYEQYF.

CDR3 nucleotide sequence: TGCGCCAGCAGCTTGGATGGGCTCACTGAAGCTTTCTTT. Translating gives CASSLDGLTEAFF. The chain combines TRBV5-1 with TRBJ1-1, with D uncertain. The V gene lost 0 bases and the J gene lost 4 bases, with 7 bases spanning the gap. There are 13 residues in the CDR3. The germline V gene encodes CDR1 SGHRS and CDR2 YFSETQ.

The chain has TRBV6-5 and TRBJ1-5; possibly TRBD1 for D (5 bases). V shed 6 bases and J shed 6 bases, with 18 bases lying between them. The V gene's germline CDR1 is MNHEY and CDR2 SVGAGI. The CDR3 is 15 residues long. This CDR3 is CASRRGTAPGQPQHF. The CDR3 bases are TGTGCCAGCAGACGGGGGACGGCCCCCGGTCAGCCCCAGCATTTT.

CDR3 DNA: TGTGCCAGCAGCGAGTTGACAGGGGGTGATGAAAAACTGTTTTTT. Encoded protein: CASSELTGGDEKLFF. The chain carries TRBV2 and TRBJ1-4; TRBD1 aligns across 9 bases. Germline CDR1 reads SNHLY; CDR2 reads FYNNEI. V gave up 6 bases and J gave up 6 bases; unmatched junction bases: 8. The CDR3 contains 15 residues.

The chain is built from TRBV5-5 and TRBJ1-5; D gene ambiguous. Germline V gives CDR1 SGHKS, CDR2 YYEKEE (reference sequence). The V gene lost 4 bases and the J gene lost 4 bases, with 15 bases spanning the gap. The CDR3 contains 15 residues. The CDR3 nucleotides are TGTGCCAGCAGCCCGACGACTACACTAAATCAGCCCCAGCATTTT. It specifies CASSPTTTLNQPQHF.

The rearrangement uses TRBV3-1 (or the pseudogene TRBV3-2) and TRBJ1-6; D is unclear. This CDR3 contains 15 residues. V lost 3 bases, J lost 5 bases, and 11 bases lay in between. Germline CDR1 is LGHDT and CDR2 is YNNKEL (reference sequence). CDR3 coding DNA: TGTGCCAGCAGCCAGCCCGGGAGGAATAATTCACCCCTCCACTTT. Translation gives CASSQPGRNNSPLHF.

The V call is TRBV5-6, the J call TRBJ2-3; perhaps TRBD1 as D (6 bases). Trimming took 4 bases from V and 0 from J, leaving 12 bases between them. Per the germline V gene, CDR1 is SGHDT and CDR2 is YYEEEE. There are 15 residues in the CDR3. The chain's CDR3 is CASSTWTASTDTQYF. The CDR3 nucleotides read TGTGCCAGCAGCACCTGGACAGCTAGCACAGATACGCAGTATTTT. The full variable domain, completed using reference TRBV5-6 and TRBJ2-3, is DAGVTQSPTHLIKTRGQQVTLRCSPKSGHDTVSWYQQALGQGPQFIFQYYEEEERQRGNFPDRFSGHQFPNYSSELNVNALLLGDSALYLCASSTWTASTDTQYFGPGTRLTVL.

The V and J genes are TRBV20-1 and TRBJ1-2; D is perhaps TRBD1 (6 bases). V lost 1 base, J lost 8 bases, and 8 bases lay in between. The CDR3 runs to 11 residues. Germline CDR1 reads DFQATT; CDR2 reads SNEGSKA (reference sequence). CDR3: CSARAQGGYTF. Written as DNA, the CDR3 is TGCAGTGCTAGAGCACAGGGCGGCTACACCTTC.

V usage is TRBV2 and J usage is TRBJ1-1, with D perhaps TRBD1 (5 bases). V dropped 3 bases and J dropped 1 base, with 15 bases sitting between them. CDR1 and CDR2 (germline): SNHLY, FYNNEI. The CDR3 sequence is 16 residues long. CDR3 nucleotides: TGTGCCAGCAGTGAGCCTGGGGCCGGAAGGAACACTGAAGCTTTCTTT. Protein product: CASSEPGAGRNTEAFF.

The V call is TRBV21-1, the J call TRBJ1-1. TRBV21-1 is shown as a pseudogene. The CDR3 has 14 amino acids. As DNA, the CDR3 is TGTGCCAGCAGCAAATCCACGGGGGAGTCTGAAGCTTTCTTT. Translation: CASSKSTGESEAFF.

This CDR3 reads CASRPSRTSNYGYTF. The CDR3 region has the DNA TGTGCCAGTAGACCTAGCCGGACCTCTAACTATGGCTACACCTTC. V gene TRBV19 combines with J gene TRBJ1-2, with D hard to call. CDR1 and CDR2 from the germline V gene are LNHDA and SQIVND (reference sequence). This CDR3 contains 15 residues. V lost 6 bases, J lost 0 bases, and 14 bases lay in between.

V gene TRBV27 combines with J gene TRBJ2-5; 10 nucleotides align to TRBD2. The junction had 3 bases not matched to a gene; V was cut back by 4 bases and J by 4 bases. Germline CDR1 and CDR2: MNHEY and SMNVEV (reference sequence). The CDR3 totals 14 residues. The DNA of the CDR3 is TGTGCCAGCAGTTCGCTAGCGGGAGCAGAGACCCAGTACTTC. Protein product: CASSSLAGAETQYF.

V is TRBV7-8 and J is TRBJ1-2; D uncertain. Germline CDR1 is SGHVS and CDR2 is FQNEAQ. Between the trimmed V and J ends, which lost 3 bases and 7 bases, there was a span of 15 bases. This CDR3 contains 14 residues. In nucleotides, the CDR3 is TGTGCCAGCAGCTTTGACGGGGTCCGAGGTGGCTACACCTTC. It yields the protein CASSFDGVRGGYTF.

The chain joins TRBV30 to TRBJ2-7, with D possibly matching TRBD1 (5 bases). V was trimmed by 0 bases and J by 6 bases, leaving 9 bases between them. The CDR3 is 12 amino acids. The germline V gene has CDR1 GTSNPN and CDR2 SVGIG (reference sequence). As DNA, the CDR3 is TGTGCCTGGAGTGTCCAGGGCTCCGAGCAGTACTTC. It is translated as CAWSVQGSEQYF.

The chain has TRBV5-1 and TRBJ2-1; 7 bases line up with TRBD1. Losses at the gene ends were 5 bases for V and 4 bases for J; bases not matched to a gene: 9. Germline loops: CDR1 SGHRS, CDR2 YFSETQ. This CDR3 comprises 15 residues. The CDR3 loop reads CASRRPGTEYNEQFF. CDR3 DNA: TGCGCCAGCAGACGCCCTGGGACAGAGTACAATGAGCAGTTCTTC.

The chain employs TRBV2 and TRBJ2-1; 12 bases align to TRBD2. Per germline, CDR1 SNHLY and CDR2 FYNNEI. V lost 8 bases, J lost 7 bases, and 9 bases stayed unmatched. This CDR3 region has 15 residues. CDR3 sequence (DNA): TGTGCCAGCGAGATCCTAGCGGGAGGGAATAATGAGCAGTTCTTC. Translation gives CASEILAGGNNEQFF.

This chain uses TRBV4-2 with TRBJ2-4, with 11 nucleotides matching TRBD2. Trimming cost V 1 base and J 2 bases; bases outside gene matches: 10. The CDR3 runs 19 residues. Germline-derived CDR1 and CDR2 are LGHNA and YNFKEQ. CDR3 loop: CASSQVVSGGARTKNIQYF. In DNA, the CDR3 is TGTGCCAGCAGCCAAGTGGTTAGCGGGGGGGCCCGTACCAAAAACATTCAGTACTTC.

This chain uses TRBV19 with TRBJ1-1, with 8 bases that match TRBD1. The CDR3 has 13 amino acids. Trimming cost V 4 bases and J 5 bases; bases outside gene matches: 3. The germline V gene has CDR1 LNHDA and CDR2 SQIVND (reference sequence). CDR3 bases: TGTGCCAGTAGTAGTACAGGGGGGACTGAAGCTTTCTTT. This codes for CASSSTGGTEAFF.

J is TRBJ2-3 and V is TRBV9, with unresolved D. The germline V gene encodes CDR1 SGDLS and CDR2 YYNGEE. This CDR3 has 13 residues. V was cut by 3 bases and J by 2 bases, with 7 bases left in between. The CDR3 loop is CASSASHTDTQYF. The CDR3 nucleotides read TGTGCCAGCAGCGCCAGTCACACAGATACGCAGTATTTT.

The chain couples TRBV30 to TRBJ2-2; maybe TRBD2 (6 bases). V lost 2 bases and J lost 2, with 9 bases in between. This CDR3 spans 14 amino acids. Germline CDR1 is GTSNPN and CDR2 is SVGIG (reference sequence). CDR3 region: CAWSTGVNTGELFF. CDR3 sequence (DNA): TGTGCCTGGAGTACGGGGGTAAACACCGGGGAGCTGTTTTTT.

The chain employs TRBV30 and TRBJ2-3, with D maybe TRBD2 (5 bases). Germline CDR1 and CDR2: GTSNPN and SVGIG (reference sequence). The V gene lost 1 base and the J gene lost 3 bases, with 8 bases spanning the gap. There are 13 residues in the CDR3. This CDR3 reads CAWSAGMTDTQYF. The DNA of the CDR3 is TGTGCCTGGAGTGCCGGGATGACAGATACGCAGTATTTT.

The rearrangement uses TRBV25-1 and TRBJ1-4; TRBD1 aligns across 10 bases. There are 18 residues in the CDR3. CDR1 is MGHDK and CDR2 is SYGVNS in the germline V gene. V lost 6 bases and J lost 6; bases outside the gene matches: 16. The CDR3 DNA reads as TGTGCCAGCAGGGAAACTCTACTATCCGGGACAGGGGATGAAAAACTGTTTTTT. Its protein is CASRETLLSGTGDEKLFF.

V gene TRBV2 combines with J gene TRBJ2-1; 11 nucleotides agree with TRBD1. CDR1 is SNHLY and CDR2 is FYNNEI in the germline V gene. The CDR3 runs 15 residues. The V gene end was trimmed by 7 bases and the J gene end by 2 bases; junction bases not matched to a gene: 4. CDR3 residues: CASMRTGGPYNEQFF. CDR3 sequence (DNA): TGTGCCAGCATGAGGACAGGGGGCCCCTACAATGAGCAGTTCTTC.